Shown below are 9 T cell receptor beta chains from a single sample sequenced in a study of T cells in Graves' hyperthyroidism and ophthalmopathy. TCR beta CDR3 regions were amplified from RNA transcripts. HTBI primers were used for first-round RT-PCR of the TCR CDR3. TCRdb independently ran MiXCR on the multiplex PCR reads; one entry per CDR3 protein. The data contain hundreds of thousands of distinct CDR3 sequences, around 39% of them singletons. The sample consisted of blood. These TCRs come from a man aged 18 to 29 with Graves' hyperthyroidism.

This clonotype was observed a handful of times. This sequence joins TRBV11-3 and TRBJ2-5; D is unclear. The CDR3 length is 13 residues. Germline-derived CDR1 and CDR2 are SGHNT and YENEEA. Trimming shortened V by 4 bases and J by 2 bases, and 8 bases separated the two germline ends. CDR3 sequence: CASSSKRQETQYF. The CDR3 DNA is TGTGCCAGCAGCTCAAAGAGGCAAGAGACCCAGTACTTC.

J is TRBJ1-1 and V is TRBV19, with no clear D. Germline V CDR1 and CDR2: LNHDA, SQIVND (reference sequence). There are 14 residues in the CDR3. With 6 bases removed from V and 1 base from J, the gap between germline ends came to 12 bases. CDR3: CASSKGPANTEAFF. The CDR3 nucleotides read TGTGCCAGTAGCAAAGGACCCGCGAACACTGAAGCTTTCTTT.

The sample holds a few counts of this clonotype. V and J are TRBV12-3 or TRBV12-4 and TRBJ1-6; D is uncertain. V was shortened by 3 bases and J by 7 bases, with 13 bases between the two germline ends. This CDR3 is built from 15 residues. The CDR3 here is CASSFGSLGNSPLHF. The CDR3 region has the DNA TGTGCCAGCAGTTTCGGCTCTCTTGGGAATTCACCCCTCCACTTT.

The rearrangement links TRBV6-5 to TRBJ2-7; TRBD1 aligns across 9 bases. Germline assignment: CDR1 MNHEY and CDR2 SVGAGI. Losses at the gene ends were 8 bases for V and 5 bases for J; bases not matched to a gene: 4. This CDR3 region has 12 residues. CDR3 in DNA: TGTGCCAGCCGGGACAGGGCTGACGAGCAGTACTTC. This translates into CASRDRADEQYF.

This clonotype was recorded many times. The chain employs TRBV2 and TRBJ1-2; 10 bases line up with TRBD1. The J segment lost 4 bases and the V segment lost 10 bases, leaving 9 bases of the junction unmatched. Germline loops: CDR1 SNHLY, CDR2 FYNNEI. The CDR3 runs to 14 residues. CDR3 in amino acids: CATDPRDRGYGYTF. CDR3 in DNA: TGTGCCACTGACCCCCGGGACAGGGGCTATGGCTACACCTTC.

This clonotype was recorded at least ten times. The rearrangement uses TRBV10-1 and TRBJ2-7; 9 bases are shared with TRBD1. Germline CDR1 reads WNHNN; CDR2 reads SYGVQD (reference sequence). V gave up 8 bases and J gave up 6 bases; unmatched junction bases: 8. The CDR3 has 13 amino acids. The CDR3 bases are TGCGCCAGCCGCCGGGACAGGGTTATCGAGCAGTACTTC. It is translated as CASRRDRVIEQYF.

The chain employs TRBV13 and TRBJ2-2; D gene unclear. CDR3 length equals 15 residues. The ends were cut back, 3 bases at V and 5 bases at J, with 13 bases in the middle. In germline, CDR1 is PRHDT, CDR2 FYEKMQ (reference sequence). The CDR3 coding sequence is TGTGCCAGCAGCTTCGGGCCCCCGAGGACCGGGGAGCTGTTTTTT. Translation gives CASSFGPPRTGELFF.

This clonotype occurred many times. This sequence joins TRBV9 and TRBJ1-2; 10 bases align to TRBD1. Germline V gives CDR1 SGDLS, CDR2 YYNGEE. The CDR3 loop spans 15 amino acids. Trimming took 4 bases from V and 1 from J; bases not matched to a gene: 4. The CDR3 DNA reads TGTGCCAGCAGCCCAGGGGACAGGGGTAACTATGGCTACACCTTC. Translated, it gives CASSPGDRGNYGYTF.

A few counts support this clonotype. The V gene is TRBV5-1, the J gene TRBJ2-7, with D possibly being TRBD1 or TRBD2 (6 bases each). Trimming removed 4 bases from V and 4 bases from J, with 24 bases in between. Looked up from germline, CDR1 is SGHRS and CDR2 is YFSETQ. CDR3 length equals 17 residues. In DNA form, the CDR3 reads TGCGCCAGCAGCCATCAAGCAGGGGAGGCAAATAAGTACGAGCAGTACTTC. Its translation: CASSHQAGEANKYEQYF.